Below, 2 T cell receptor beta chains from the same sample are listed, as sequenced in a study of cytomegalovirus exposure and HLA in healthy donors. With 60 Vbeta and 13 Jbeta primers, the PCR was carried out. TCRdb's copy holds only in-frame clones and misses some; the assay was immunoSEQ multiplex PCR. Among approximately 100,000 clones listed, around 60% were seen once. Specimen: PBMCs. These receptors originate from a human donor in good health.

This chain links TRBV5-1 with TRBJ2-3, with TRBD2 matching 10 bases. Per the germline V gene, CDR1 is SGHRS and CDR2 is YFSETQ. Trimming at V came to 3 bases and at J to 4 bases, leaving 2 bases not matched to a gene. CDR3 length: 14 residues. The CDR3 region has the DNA TGCGCCAGCAGCTCTAGCGGGGGCCCAGATACGCAGTATTTT. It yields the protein CASSSSGGPDTQYF.

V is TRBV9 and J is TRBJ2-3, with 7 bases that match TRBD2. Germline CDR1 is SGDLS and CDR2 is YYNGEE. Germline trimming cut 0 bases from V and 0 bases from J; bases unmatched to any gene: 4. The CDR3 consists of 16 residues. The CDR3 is CASSVAAGASTDTQYF. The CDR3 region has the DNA TGTGCCAGCAGCGTAGCTGCGGGAGCGAGCACAGATACGCAGTATTTT. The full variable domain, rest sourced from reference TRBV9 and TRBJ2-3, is DSGVTQTPKHLITATGQRVTLRCSPRSGDLSVYWYQQSLDQGLQFLIQYYNGEERAKGNILERFSAQQFPDLHSELNLSSLELGDSALYFCASSVAAGASTDTQYFGPGTRLTVL.